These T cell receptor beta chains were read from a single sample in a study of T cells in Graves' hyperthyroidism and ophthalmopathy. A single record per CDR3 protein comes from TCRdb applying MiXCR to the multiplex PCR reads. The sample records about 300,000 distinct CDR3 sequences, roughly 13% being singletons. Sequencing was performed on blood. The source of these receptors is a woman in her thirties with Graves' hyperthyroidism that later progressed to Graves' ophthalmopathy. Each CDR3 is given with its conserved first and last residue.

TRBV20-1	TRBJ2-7	CSASGPADPGSSYEQYF
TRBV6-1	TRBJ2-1	CASRPGLGNEQFF
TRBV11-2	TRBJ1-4	CASSLGQGVAEKLFF
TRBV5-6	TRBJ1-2	CASTETGAGGYTF
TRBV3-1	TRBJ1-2	CASSQRVGGSYTF
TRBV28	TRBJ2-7	CASIGAGLQPYEQYF
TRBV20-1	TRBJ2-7	CSARDLGWEAYEQYF
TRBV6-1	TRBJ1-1	CASSPRTGADTEAFF
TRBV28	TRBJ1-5	CASRTHRGLGNQPQHF
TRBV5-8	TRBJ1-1	CASRVRTVNTEAFF
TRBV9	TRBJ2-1	CASSLLAAGGLGEQFF
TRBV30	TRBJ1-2	CAWTNTAGGYTF
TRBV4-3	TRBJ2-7	CASSQGLGLAGVYEQYF
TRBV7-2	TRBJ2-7	CASSLKVSGGSIYEQYF
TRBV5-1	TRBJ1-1	CASSSISGAASNTEAFF
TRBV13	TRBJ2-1	CASSDRLATDYNEQFF
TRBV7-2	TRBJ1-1	CASSLTVGRGTEAFF
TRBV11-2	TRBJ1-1	CASSLALRDTAAFF
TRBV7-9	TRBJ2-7	CASSFSQSSYEQYF
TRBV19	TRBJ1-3	CASQRDYGNTIYF
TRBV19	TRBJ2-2	CASSLSGTNTGELFF
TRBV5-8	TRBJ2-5	CASSGDRGEETQYF
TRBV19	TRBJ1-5	CASSAPGTGMNQPQHF
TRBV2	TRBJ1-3	CASSDRGSSGNTIYF
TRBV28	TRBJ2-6	CASSPPTGDTGANVLTF
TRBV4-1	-	CASSQVAGNYEQFF
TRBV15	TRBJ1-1	CATSRVGRGNTEAFF
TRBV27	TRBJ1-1	CASCISQGLRLGTEAFF
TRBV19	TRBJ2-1	CASSRASGGEQFF
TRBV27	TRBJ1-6	CASRTQGAEKNSPLHF
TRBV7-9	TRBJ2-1	CASSLAEGSRYNEQFF
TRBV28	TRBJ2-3	CASVYSSTDTQYF
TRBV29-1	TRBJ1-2	CSVSQTGRYGYTF
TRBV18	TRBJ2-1	CASSPTPGSEQFF
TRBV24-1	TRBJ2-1	CATSPRGEQFF
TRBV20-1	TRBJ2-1	CSARALAGLDNEQFF
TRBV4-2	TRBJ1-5	CASSQEYRDNQPQHF
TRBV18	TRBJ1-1	CASSLQSIKGRNTEAFF
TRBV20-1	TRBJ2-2	CSAQIEAGLSNTGELFF
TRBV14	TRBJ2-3	CASSRLAGTITDTQYF
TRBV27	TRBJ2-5	CASQKGGALETQYF
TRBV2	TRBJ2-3	CASSEVFSSTDTQYF
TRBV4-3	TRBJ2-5	CASSQDRGGASTQYF
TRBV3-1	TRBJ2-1	CASSHYRGERYNEQFF
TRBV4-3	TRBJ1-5	CASSQDGSQGNQPQHF
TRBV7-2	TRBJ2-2	CASSLRTSGSPGELFF
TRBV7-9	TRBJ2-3	CASSPPGQVFGTDTQYF
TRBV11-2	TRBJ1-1	CASSLLGSKSNTEAFF
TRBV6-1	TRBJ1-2	CASREGINYGYTF
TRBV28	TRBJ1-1	CASSLNRDRGTEAFF
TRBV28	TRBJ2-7	CASSLSDPYEQYF
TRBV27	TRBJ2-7	CASGYDSGSERYF
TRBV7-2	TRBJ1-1	CASSRGPSNTEAFF
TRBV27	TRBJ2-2	CASSLSVLGGVGELFF
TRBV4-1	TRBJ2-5	CASSQVRGVETQYF
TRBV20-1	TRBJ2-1	CSARDPGTSEDEQFF